The 26 T cell receptor beta chains given below trace back to one sample, sequenced in a study of cytomegalovirus exposure and HLA in healthy donors. The PCR was carried out with 60 Vbeta primers and 13 Jbeta primers. Repertoires were generated with immunoSEQ multiplex PCR, while TCRdb's copy carries only in-frame clones and drops some. The table records around 170,000 clones, approximately 80% of them present only once. Input material: PBMCs. All receptors come from a man aged 55 to 70 in good health and CMV-seronegative.

This chain uses TRBV2 with TRBJ2-5, with 7 bases identical to TRBD1. The CDR3 consists of 14 residues. V lost 2 bases and J lost 2; bases outside the gene matches: 2. Germline assignment: CDR1 SNHLY and CDR2 FYNNEI. CDR3 sequence reads: CASSEQGVQETQYF. For the CDR3, the DNA is TGTGCCAGCAGTGAACAGGGGGTTCAAGAGACCCAGTACTTC.

The gene calls are TRBV27 and TRBJ2-3; 9 bases map to TRBD2. CDR3 size: 16 residues. The V and J ends lost 4 bases and 2 bases, in that order; junction bases with no gene match: 7. Germline V CDR1 and CDR2: MNHEY, SMNVEV (reference sequence). CDR3 in DNA: TGTGCCAGCAGTTCAAGCGGGAGGACCATCACAGATACGCAGTATTTT. Encoded protein: CASSSSGRTITDTQYF.

The chain uses TRBV10-3 and TRBJ2-7; D possibly corresponds to TRBD1 (5 bases). V was pared by 0 bases and J by 8 bases, with 14 bases between. Germline assignment: CDR1 ENHRY and CDR2 SYGVKD. The CDR3 runs 14 residues. In DNA form, the CDR3 reads TGTGCCATCAGTGAGTCTTTGCAGGGTAGGCAGCAGTACTTC. The encoded protein is CAISESLQGRQQYF.

The V gene is TRBV15, the J gene TRBJ2-1, with unresolved D. V gave up 4 bases and J gave up 0 bases, with 4 bases separating them. The length of the CDR3 is 13 residues. The germline V gene encodes CDR1 LNHNV and CDR2 YYDKDF (reference sequence). CDR3 loop: CATSNSSYNEQFF. The CDR3 DNA reads TGTGCCACCAGCAACAGCTCCTACAATGAGCAGTTCTTC.

This chain links TRBV5-1 with TRBJ2-3; D perhaps matches TRBD2 (7 bases). Germline V CDR1 and CDR2: SGHRS, YFSETQ. Trimming stripped 1 base from V and 2 bases from J, with 14 bases between. CDR3 length: 16 residues. The CDR3 reads CASSLLGGGNTDTQYF. CDR3 in DNA: TGCGCCAGCAGCTTGCTGGGCGGGGGCAACACAGATACGCAGTATTTT.

The gene calls are TRBV6-1 and TRBJ1-2; D is undetermined. With 6 bases removed from V and 0 bases from J, the gap between germline ends came to 8 bases. This CDR3 is 13 amino acids long. CDR1 is MNHNS and CDR2 is SASEGT in the germline V gene. The CDR3 region has the DNA TGTGCCAGCAGGATGACTGCTAACTATGGCTACACCTTC. Protein product: CASRMTANYGYTF.

This clone has only one observation. V usage is TRBV7-6 and J usage is TRBJ2-1, with D maybe TRBD2 (5 bases). This CDR3 contains 18 residues. The germline gives CDR1 SGHVS, CDR2 FNYEAQ. Trimming shortened V by 0 bases and J by 3 bases, and 18 bases separated the two germline ends. This chain's CDR3 is CASSLARPRDYLYNEQFF. The CDR3 DNA reads TGTGCCAGCAGCTTAGCCCGCCCTCGAGACTATCTCTACAATGAGCAGTTCTTC.

In DNA form, the CDR3 reads TGTGCCACCAGTTTTCCGGGACAGCCTAACTATGGCTACACCTTC. It yields the protein CATSFPGQPNYGYTF. The chain links TRBV15 to TRBJ1-2; 7 nucleotides line up with TRBD1. This CDR3 has 15 amino acids. In germline, CDR1 is LNHNV, CDR2 YYDKDF (reference sequence). V lost 6 bases and J lost 0; bases outside the gene matches: 7.

CDR3 residues: CASSHRGVVPYEQYF. The CDR3, as DNA: TGTGCCAGCAGCCACAGGGGAGTGGTACCCTACGAGCAGTACTTC. V gene TRBV21-1 combines with J gene TRBJ2-7; the table's D gene call, TRBD1, was not cross checked with the DNA. TRBV21-1 is described as a pseudogene. The CDR3 is 15 residues long.

The J gene is TRBJ2-2, the V gene TRBV9, with 8 bases lining up with TRBD1. The CDR3 has 15 residues. With 4 bases clipped from V and 7 bases from J, the junction kept 9 bases outside the gene matches. In germline, CDR1 is SGDLS, CDR2 YYNGEE. Written as DNA, the CDR3 is TGTGCCAGCAGCCCTCCGGACAGGGTCAGCGGGGAGCTGTTTTTT. Protein sequence: CASSPPDRVSGELFF.

This rearrangement joins TRBV4-1 to TRBJ2-7; D is uncertain. Germline V gene lookup returns CDR1 MGHRA and CDR2 YSYEKL. The ends were cut back, 1 base at V and 0 bases at J, with 10 bases in the middle. The CDR3 has 15 amino acids. CDR3 in amino acids: CASSQVESSSYEQYF. The DNA of the CDR3 is TGCGCCAGCAGCCAAGTCGAATCTAGCTCCTACGAGCAGTACTTC.

The chain carries TRBV7-9 and TRBJ1-2; no reliable D call. CDR3 size: 14 residues. Trimming left V 6 bases short and J 5 bases short, with 16 bases between. The V gene's germline CDR1 is SEHNR and CDR2 FQNEAQ (reference sequence). CDR3 region: CASRMAASAYGYTF. The DNA for the CDR3 is TGTGCCAGCAGGATGGCGGCGTCAGCTTATGGCTACACCTTC.

Written as DNA, the CDR3 is TGTGCCAGCAGTCGACAGAACAACTATGGCTACACCTTC. As protein: CASSRQNNYGYTF. The rearrangement joins TRBV28 to TRBJ1-2; D might be TRBD1 (5 bases). Trimming took 5 bases from V and 2 from J, leaving 9 bases between them. Germline loops: CDR1 MDHEN, CDR2 SYDVKM. The CDR3 has 13 residues.

This chain links TRBV5-1 with TRBJ2-1; D is possibly TRBD2 (5 bases). This CDR3 spans 15 amino acids. Trimming left V 0 bases short and J 9 bases short, with 16 bases between. Germline V gene data show CDR1 as SGHRS and CDR2 as YFSETQ. CDR3 sequence (DNA): TGCGCCAGCAGCTTGGCAGGAGGTTCCATGGGTGAGCAGTTCTTC. It specifies CASSLAGGSMGEQFF.

This chain uses TRBV13 with TRBJ1-1; D unresolved. The CDR3 totals 13 residues. V was cut by 3 bases and J by 4 bases, with 9 bases left in between. Germline V gene data show CDR1 as PRHDT and CDR2 as FYEKMQ (reference sequence). The CDR3 DNA reads as TGTGCCAGCAGCTTGGCCTCGGGCACTGAAGCTTTCTTT. Residues: CASSLASGTEAFF.

CDR3 sequence: CASSSGTQGQKFF. CDR3 DNA sequence: TGTGCCAGCAGCTCAGGAACCCAGGGGCAGAAGTTCTTC. The chain couples TRBV7-2 to TRBJ2-1, with D tentatively TRBD1 (6 bases). Germline assignment: CDR1 SGHTA and CDR2 FQGNSA. The CDR3 loop spans 13 amino acids. V was cut by 4 bases and J by 14 bases, with 18 bases left in between. Full variable domain (missing parts from reference TRBV7-2 and TRBJ2-1): GAGVSQSPSNKVTEKGKDVELRCDPISGHTALYWYRQSLGQGLEFLIYFQGNSAPDKSGLPSDRFSAERTGGSVSTLTIQRTQQEDSAVYLCASSSGTQGQKFFGPGTRLTVL.

The chain combines TRBV7-2 with TRBJ2-3, with 10 bases fitting TRBD2. With V trimmed by 5 bases and J by 1 base, 6 bases remained unmatched. The CDR3 runs 16 residues. CDR1 is SGHTA, CDR2 FQGNSA, per germline. The CDR3 nucleotides read TGTGCCAGCAGCCTTTCCGGGACTAGCGGCACAGATACGCAGTATTTT. Protein sequence: CASSLSGTSGTDTQYF.

V and J are TRBV30 and TRBJ2-5; TRBD2 aligns across 8 bases. Germline V lookup: CDR1 GTSNPN, CDR2 SVGIG (reference sequence). V lost 0 bases, J lost 11 bases, and 5 bases stayed unmatched. This CDR3 spans 12 amino acids. The CDR3 is CAWSVPGGEQYF. The CDR3 coding sequence is TGTGCCTGGAGTGTACCCGGGGGGGAGCAGTACTTC.

This clone has just a few counts. The same CDR3 also results from other DNA sequences found in this sample. The chain employs TRBV6-6 and TRBJ2-1; D possibly corresponds to TRBD2 (5 bases). CDR1 is MNHNY and CDR2 is SVGAGI in the germline V gene (reference sequence). Trimming pared 5 bases from V and 10 bases from J, leaving 15 bases between. The CDR3 consists of 13 residues. CDR3 sequence reads: CASSPTLRGEQFF. The CDR3 DNA is TGTGCCAGCAGTCCCACACTTAGAGGGGAGCAGTTCTTC.

The V and J genes are TRBV12-5 and TRBJ1-6; D remains unclear. CDR1 is LGHNT, CDR2 FRNRAP, per germline. Trimming stripped 6 bases from V and 5 bases from J, with 8 bases between. The CDR3 extends over 13 amino acids. The CDR3 coding sequence is TGTGCTAGTGGGGCCGGGGATAATTCACCCCTCCACTTT. Its protein is CASGAGDNSPLHF.

The chain couples TRBV7-3 to TRBJ2-3, with TRBD1 matching 7 bases. The CDR3 extends over 13 amino acids. V lost 4 bases to trimming and J lost 8 bases; unmatched junction nucleotides: 6. Germline CDR1 is SGHTA and CDR2 is FQGTGA. The DNA of the CDR3 is TGTGCCAGCAGCTCAGGACAGGCTAGTACGCAGTATTTT. It is translated as CASSSGQASTQYF.

The V gene is TRBV5-4, the J gene TRBJ2-5; the D gene is possibly TRBD2 (6 bases). Germline CDR1 and CDR2: SGHNT and YYREEE (reference sequence). Trimming took 4 bases from V and 4 from J, leaving 14 bases between them. This CDR3 spans 14 amino acids. The CDR3 DNA is TGTGCCAGCAGCCGGGAGTACCAATCAGAGACCCAGTACTTC. Its protein product is CASSREYQSETQYF. The full variable domain, its missing parts supplied by reference TRBV5-4 and TRBJ2-5, is ETGVTQSPTHLIKTRGQQVTLRCSSQSGHNTVSWYQQALGQGPQFIFQYYREEENGRGNFPPRFSGLQFPNYSSELNVNALELDDSALYLCASSREYQSETQYFGPGTRLLVL.

The rearrangement uses TRBV9 and TRBJ2-3; 8 positions agree with TRBD2. CDR3 size: 15 residues. V dropped 3 bases and J dropped 2; count of bases not matched to a gene: 5. The V gene's germline CDR1 is SGDLS and CDR2 YYNGEE. The CDR3, as DNA: TGTGCCAGCAGCGCCTTAGCGGGGACCACAGATACGCAGTATTTT. Protein sequence: CASSALAGTTDTQYF.

The chain recombines TRBV5-4 with TRBJ2-1; 10 bases line up with TRBD2. Germline V gene data show CDR1 as SGHNT and CDR2 as YYREEE (reference sequence). The CDR3 loop spans 18 amino acids. V was clipped by 1 base and J by 5 bases; unmatched bases: 12. In DNA form, the CDR3 reads TGTGCCAGCAGCTTGACCTGGACTAGCGGAAGACTTAACAATGAGCAGTTCTTC. It yields the protein CASSLTWTSGRLNNEQFF.

This clone was seen only a few times. Germline and junction disagree at one end, which may indicate a read error. The chain links TRBV7-9 to TRBJ1-4, with D possibly matching TRBD1 (5 bases). Germline CDR1 is SEHNR and CDR2 is FQNEAQ (reference sequence). The CDR3 has 12 residues. CDR3 DNA: TGTTCCAGCAGCTCCCAGGGTGAAAAACTGTTTTTT. Protein product: CSSSSQGEKLFF.

The chain couples TRBV28 to TRBJ2-1, with 10 bases identical to TRBD2. With V trimmed by 5 bases and J by 1 base, 8 bases remained unmatched. CDR1 and CDR2 from the germline V gene are MDHEN and SYDVKM. This CDR3 contains 17 residues. The CDR3 DNA sequence: TGTGCCAGCAGTCTTCCCGGGACTAGCGTATCCTACAATGAGCAGTTCTTC. As protein: CASSLPGTSVSYNEQFF.